This TCR beta chain was recovered during a study of patients and donors after allogeneic stem cell transplantation. The V gene lost 0 bases and the J gene lost 5 bases, with 18 bases spanning the gap. In germline, CDR1 is LGHDT, CDR2 YNNKEL (reference sequence). The CDR3 loop spans 17 amino acids. TCRdb re-derived calls from the RT-PCR reads in MiXCR, one entry per CDR3 protein. This table holds some 960,000 distinct CDR3 sequences, about a sixth found once. The sequence derives from a human donor who was either an allogeneic HSCT recipient or a stem cell or donor lymphocyte infusion donor (not recorded which). It is not recorded whose cells these are; they may come from a transplant donor. This sequence joins TRBV3-1 and TRBJ2-3; possibly TRBD2 for D (5 bases). The sequenced sample was blood, either unsorted or a sorted T cell fraction (not recorded which). The DNA for the CDR3 is TGTGCCAGCAGCCAAGATCTCGACTCCTCCCGGGGAGATACGCAGTATTTT. This encodes CASSQDLDSSRGDTQYF.